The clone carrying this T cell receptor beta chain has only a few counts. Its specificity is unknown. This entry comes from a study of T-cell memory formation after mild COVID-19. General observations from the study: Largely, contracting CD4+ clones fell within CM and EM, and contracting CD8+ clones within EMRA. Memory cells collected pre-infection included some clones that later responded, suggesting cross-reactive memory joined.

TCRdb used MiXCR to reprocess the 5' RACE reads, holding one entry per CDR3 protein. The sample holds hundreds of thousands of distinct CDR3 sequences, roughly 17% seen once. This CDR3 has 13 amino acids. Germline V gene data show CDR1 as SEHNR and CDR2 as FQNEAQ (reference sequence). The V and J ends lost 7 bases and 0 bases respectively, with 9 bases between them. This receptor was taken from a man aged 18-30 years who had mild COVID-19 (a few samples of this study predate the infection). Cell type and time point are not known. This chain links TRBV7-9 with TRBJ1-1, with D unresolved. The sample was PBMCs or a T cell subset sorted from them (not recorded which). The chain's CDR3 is CASTQTLNTEAFF. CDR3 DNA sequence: TGTGCCAGCACCCAGACCTTGAACACTGAAGCTTTCTTT.